Each of the 2 T cell receptor beta chains below was sequenced from the same sample in a study of blood T cell repertoires in COVID-19. TCRdb keeps only in-frame clones here, not all; method: immunoSEQ multiplex PCR. The sample yields around 190,000 clones, 80% to 85% seen once. The sample consisted of peripheral blood. These receptor sequences come from a woman between 65 and 79 years old with COVID-19, enrolled during active disease.

The rearrangement uses TRBV29-1 and TRBJ1-4; D remains unclear. CDR1 SQVTM and CDR2 ANQGSEA come from the germline V gene. V was cut by 7 bases and J by 7 bases, with 10 bases left in between. The CDR3 is 11 residues long. CDR3 loop: CSGGAGEKLFF. CDR3 nucleotide sequence: TGCAGCGGTGGCGCAGGTGAAAAACTGTTTTTT.

The CDR3 here is CASSLGDYTGELFF. For the CDR3, the DNA is TGTGCCAGCAGTTTAGGAGATTACACCGGGGAGCTGTTTTTT. This chain uses TRBV27 with TRBJ2-2; D unclear. Looked up from germline, CDR1 is MNHEY and CDR2 is SMNVEV (reference sequence). CDR3 size: 14 residues. Trimming took 2 bases from V and 3 from J, leaving 7 bases between them.